This T cell receptor (beta chain) was recovered during a study of T cells in narcolepsy. By share, this clone counts as medium-sized. Its matching antigen is unknown. Relative to the germline gene, one junction end is altered; a read error may explain this. General observations from the study: HCRT-specific and TRIB2-specific autoreactive clonotypes appeared among same-patient CSF and blood CD4+ clonotypes. Autoreactive clonotypes reportedly recurred in blood of same and different patients, not controls.

This CDR3 has 14 residues. Looked up from germline, CDR1 is LNHDA and CDR2 is SQIVND (reference sequence). Produced via immunoSEQ multiplex PCR; TCRdb's table is partial and in-frame only. The repertoire includes about 2,500 clones, approximately 24% of them detected once, and about 4% sits in the top ten. The chain has TRBV19 and TRBJ1-1, with D perhaps matching TRBD1 (6 bases). The TCR sequence derives from a human donor with narcolepsy. Material for sequencing was cultured CD4+ T cells from cerebrospinal fluid. The CDR3: CASRPGVMNTEAFF. CDR3 nucleotides: TGTGCCAGTAGACCAGGGGTAATGAATACTGAAGCTTTCTTT.